This T cell receptor (beta chain) was recorded in a study of vaccination effects on CD4 cells after COVID-19. General study results and limits: The study found marked clonal contraction of infection- and vaccine-induced clones late after vaccination. In healthy vaccinees, only 1 of 255 vaccine-induced clones cross-reacted with common cold coronaviruses.

The V segment lost 6 bases and the J segment 4 bases; nucleotides outside the gene matches: 4. Germline V gene sequence: CDR1 SEHNR, CDR2 FQNEAQ (reference sequence). The CDR3 is made up of 14 amino acids. In its sample, this clone was seen a few times. The antigen is undetermined. Antigen-specific CD4+ T cells expanded by the ViraFEST assay with viral peptide pools were then sequenced. Culturing for about 9 days preceded CD4+ T cell isolation. Roughly 2.1 million PBMC were seeded per well and grown in the presence of about 10 IU/ml IL-2 and around 10 ug/ml peptides. Measured with immunoSEQ multiplex PCR; TCRdb has only the in-frame clones, and not every one. The data hold around 20,000 clones, with 70% to 80% observed a single time.

The specimen was CD4+ T cells from PBMCs cultured with HCoV-229E spike peptides, collected before COVID-19 vaccination. V usage is TRBV7-9 and J usage is TRBJ2-3, with 10 bases identical to TRBD2. The source of this sequence is a human donor who received a COVID-19 vaccine. CDR3 amino acids: CASRKGLASDTQYF. The CDR3 DNA reads as TGTGCCAGCAGAAAGGGACTAGCGTCAGATACGCAGTATTTT. The whole variable domain, filled in from reference TRBV7-9 and TRBJ2-3, reads DTGVSQNPRHKITKRGQNVTFRCDPISEHNRLYWYRQTLGQGPEFLTYFQNEAQLEKSRLLSDRFSAERPKGSFSTLEIQRTEQGDSAMYLCASRKGLASDTQYFGPGTRLTVL.